This T cell receptor (beta chain) stems from a study of blood T cell repertoires in COVID-19. Overall study context: There were acute and convalescent COVID-19 samples, and they came from the United States, Italy and Spain.

Original methodology: Amplifying reference gene primers gave estimates of nucleated cell counts. Profiling relied on immunoSEQ multiplex PCR, and the TCRdb table lists in-frame clones only, not all of them. That table is the source of V, J and clone size, and D and trimming were worked out from the DNA. The sample has over 80,000 clones; 85% to 95% are singletons. Looked up from germline, CDR1 is SGHNT and CDR2 is YYREEE (reference sequence). V dropped 1 base and J dropped 4 bases, with 15 bases sitting between them. This CDR3 comprises 16 residues. This clonotype was obtained from a man aged 55 to 70 with acute or convalescent COVID-19. The V and J genes are TRBV5-4 and TRBJ2-1; D perhaps matches TRBD2 (7 bases). The material sequenced was peripheral blood. CDR3 sequence reads: CASSLNGGGEYNEQFF. CDR3 DNA: TGTGCCAGCAGCTTGAACGGAGGGGGGGAATACAATGAGCAGTTCTTC.